The present entry profiles one TCR beta chain with its context. The data stem from a study of cytomegalovirus exposure and HLA in healthy donors. The PCR was carried out with 60 Vbeta primers and 13 Jbeta primers. Generated by immunoSEQ multiplex PCR, the TCRdb table keeps only in-frame clones and is missing some. Seen here are around 110,000 clones, around 81% observed once, and the top ten hold about 3.8%. Looked up from germline, CDR1 is MNHEY and CDR2 is SVGAGI. The CDR3 runs to 12 residues. Germline trimming cut 6 bases from V and 12 bases from J; bases unmatched to any gene: 8. Sequencing used PBMCs. V and J are TRBV6-5 and TRBJ2-3; 8 bases are shared with TRBD2. This clonotype was sampled from a woman aged 25-40 years in good health and CMV-seronegative. The CDR3: CASSMSGSIQYF. CDR3 nucleotides: TGTGCCAGCAGCATGAGCGGGAGTATTCAGTATTTT.